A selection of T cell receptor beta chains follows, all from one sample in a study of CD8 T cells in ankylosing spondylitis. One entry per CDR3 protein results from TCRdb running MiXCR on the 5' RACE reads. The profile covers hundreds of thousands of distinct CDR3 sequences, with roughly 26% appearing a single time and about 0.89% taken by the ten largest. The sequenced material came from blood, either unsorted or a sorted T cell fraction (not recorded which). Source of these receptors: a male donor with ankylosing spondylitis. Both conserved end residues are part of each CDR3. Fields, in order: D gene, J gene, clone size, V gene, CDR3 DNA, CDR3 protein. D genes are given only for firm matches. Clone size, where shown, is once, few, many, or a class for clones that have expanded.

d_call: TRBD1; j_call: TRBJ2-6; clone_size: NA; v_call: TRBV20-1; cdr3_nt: TGCAGTGCTAGAAGTGGGACAGGGGGCGCTGGGGCCAACGTCCTGACTTTC; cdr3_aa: CSARSGTGGAGANVLTF
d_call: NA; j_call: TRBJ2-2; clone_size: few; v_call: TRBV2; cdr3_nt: TGTGCCAGCAGTGGACGCCTTACCTTTGAAACCGGGGACGGGGAGCTGTTTTTT; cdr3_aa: CASSGRLTFETGDGELFF
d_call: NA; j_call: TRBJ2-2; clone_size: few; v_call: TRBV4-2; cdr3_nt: TGTGCCAGCAGCCAAGAGGGACGGCGGGTGAACACCGGGGAGCTGTTTTTT; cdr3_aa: CASSQEGRRVNTGELFF
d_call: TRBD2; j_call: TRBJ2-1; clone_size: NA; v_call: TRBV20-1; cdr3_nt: TGCAGTGCTAGAAGGCTAGCGGTTCACAATGAGCAGTTCTTC; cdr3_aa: CSARRLAVHNEQFF
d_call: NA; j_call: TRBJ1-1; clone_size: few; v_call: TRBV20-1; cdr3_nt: TGCAGTGCTACAAGGGGGACACGAAAGAACACTGAAGCTTTCTTT; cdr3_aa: CSATRGTRKNTEAFF
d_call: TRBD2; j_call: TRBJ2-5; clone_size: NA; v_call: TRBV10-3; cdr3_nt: TGTGCCATCAGCTCCACCCCTAGCGGCTACCAAGAGACCCAGTACTTC; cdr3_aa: CAISSTPSGYQETQYF
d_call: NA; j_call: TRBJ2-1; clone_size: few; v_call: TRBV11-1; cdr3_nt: TGTGCCAGCAGCCACGGCGTCGGTGAGCAGTTCTTC; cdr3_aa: CASSHGVGEQFF
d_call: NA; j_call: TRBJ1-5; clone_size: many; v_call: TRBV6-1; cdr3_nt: TGTGCCAGCAGGCCTCAGGGCAATCAGCCCCAGCATTTT; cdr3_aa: CASRPQGNQPQHF
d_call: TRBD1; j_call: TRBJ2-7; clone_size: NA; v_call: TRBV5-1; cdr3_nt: TGCGCCAGCAGACCCCCGGACAGGGGAGACGAGCAGTACTTC; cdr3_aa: CASRPPDRGDEQYF
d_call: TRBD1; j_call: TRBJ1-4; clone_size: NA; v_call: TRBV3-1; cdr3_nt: TGTGCCAGCAGCCGGTGGACAGGGACGGATGAAAAACTGTTTTTT; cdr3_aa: CASSRWTGTDEKLFF
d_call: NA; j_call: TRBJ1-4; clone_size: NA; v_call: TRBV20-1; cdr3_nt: TGCAGTGCTAGTACCGCAGCGTCAATCCCAACTAATGAAAAACTGTTTTTT; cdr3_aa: CSASTAASIPTNEKLFF
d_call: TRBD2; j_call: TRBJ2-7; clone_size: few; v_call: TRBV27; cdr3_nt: TGTGCCAGCAGTTCGCGACTAGCGGGTAACGACGAGCAGTACTTC; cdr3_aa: CASSSRLAGNDEQYF
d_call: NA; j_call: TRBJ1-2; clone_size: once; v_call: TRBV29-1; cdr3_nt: TGCGGCGTTGAGGGCCGAAAAGGTTACACCTTC; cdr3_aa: CGVEGRKGYTF
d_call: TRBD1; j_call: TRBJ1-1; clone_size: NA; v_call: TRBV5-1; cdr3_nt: TGCGCCAGCAGCACAGGGGGCGTTGACACTGAAGCTTTCTTT; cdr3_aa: CASSTGGVDTEAFF
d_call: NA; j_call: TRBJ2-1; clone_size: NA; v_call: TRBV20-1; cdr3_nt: TGCAGTGCTAGGAGGGCCGGCTCCTACAATGAGCAGTTCTTC; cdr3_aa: CSARRAGSYNEQFF
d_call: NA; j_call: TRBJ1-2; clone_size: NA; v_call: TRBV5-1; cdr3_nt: TGCGCCAGCAGCCCAGCCGAGGGGAACTATGGCTACACCTTC; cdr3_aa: CASSPAEGNYGYTF
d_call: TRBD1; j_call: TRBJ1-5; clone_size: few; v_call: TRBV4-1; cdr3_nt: TGCGCCAGCAGCCCCCGGGGACAGGGGTTTCAGCCCCAGCATTTT; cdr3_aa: CASSPRGQGFQPQHF
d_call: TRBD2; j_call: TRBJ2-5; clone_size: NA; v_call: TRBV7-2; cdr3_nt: TGTGCCAGCAGCTTAGCGCTAATGGGAGGGATGGCCCAAGAGACCCTGTACTTC; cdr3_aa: CASSLALMGGMAQETLYF
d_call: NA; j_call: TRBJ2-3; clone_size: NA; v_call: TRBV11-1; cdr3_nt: TGTGCCAGCAGCCCCCTTGGCCCTCTAGCGACTAGCACAGATACGCAGTATTTT; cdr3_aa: CASSPLGPLATSTDTQYF
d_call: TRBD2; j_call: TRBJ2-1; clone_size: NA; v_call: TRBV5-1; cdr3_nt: TGCGCCAGCAGCTTGGCCGGCGGGAGCCTCTCCTACAATGAGCAGTTCTTC; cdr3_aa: CASSLAGGSLSYNEQFF
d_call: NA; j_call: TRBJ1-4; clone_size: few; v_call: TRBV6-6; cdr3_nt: TGTGCCAGCAGTTGGGACCGAGGGGTGTTTTTT; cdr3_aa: CASSWDRGVFF
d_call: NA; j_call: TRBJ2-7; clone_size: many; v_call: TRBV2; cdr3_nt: TGTGCCAGCAGCCCCTCGTGGGCTATCGCCTACGAGCAGTACTTC; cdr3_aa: CASSPSWAIAYEQYF